This T cell receptor (beta chain) was profiled in a study of neurological immune-mediated disorders (dated by TCRdb to between 2018 and 2021). At the level of the whole study: Among the approximately 35 multiple sclerosis patients, about 30 had relapsing-remitting MS and 3 had secondary progressive MS. Peripheral blood TCR-beta repertoires from patients with HTLV-I-associated myelopathy (HAM/TSP), patients with multiple sclerosis, and healthy controls were compared in the study using UMI-based sequencing. The approximately 110 TCR-beta libraries covered PBMC samples along with longitudinal samples, technical triplicates, and paired sorted CD4+ and CD8+ T-cell subsets. Of the 68 subjects in the cohort, around 15 were HAM/TSP patients, some 34 were multiple sclerosis patients, and some 20 were healthy controls. Results and caveats for the whole study, not just this receptor: The MS cluster showed no association with clinical or MRI features, and the authors stated that larger cohorts are needed. TCR clonal expansion was greatest in HAM/TSP patients and smallest in MS patients, who ranked below even healthy controls. In a phylogenetic analysis, the repertoires of 18 out of 34 MS patients fell into a single cluster of related CDR3 sequences, pointing to a possible signature at the repertoire level. Expanded clones from different subjects shared no identical CDR3 amino acid sequences, which suggests that TCR-beta repertoires were private in all groups.

Unsorted PBMC libraries were generated from 2 million PBMCs stored in RNAlater at -80 °C until RNA extraction. Multiple sclerosis patients were enrolled in a US clinical protocol evaluating disease progression by magnetic resonance imaging. Peripheral blood was subjected to Ficoll-Hypaque density gradient centrifugation to isolate PBMCs, which were then cryopreserved in liquid nitrogen. This clonotype was recorded at least ten times. Its antigen is not yet known. Per-base qualities were not stored, and no clone one base away is much larger. CDR1 and CDR2 are drawn from the germline V gene (reference sequence): MNHEY, SMNVEV. The CDR3 starts with the cysteine, ends with the phenylalanine, and has 16 residues. The CDR3 DNA has 48 bases and is translated from base 1. From V the trimming removes 6 bases and from J it removes 8 bases, while the gene matches leave 13 bases of the junction unaccounted for.

cDNA was synthesized by template-switch 5'RACE using a primer with a 10-nucleotide random unique molecular identifier that tagged each TCR transcript. Every sequencing run covered 15-18 subjects and yielded more than 160 million TCR-beta sequences. The RNeasy kit was used for extraction of total RNA. Using the KAPA Real-time Library Amplification kit, TCR-beta VDJ regions were amplified with primers for the TCR constant region and the 5'RACE anchor. A first PCR added sample indexes and Illumina adaptors, after which a second PCR increased the library yield. The roughly 650 bp TCR product was size-selected on a 2% E-gel SizeSelection system after Ampure bead purification. Before pooling, library quality was checked on a Bioanalyzer, concentration was measured with Qubit, and libraries were quantified with the Kapa Library Quantification kit. Libraries were sequenced paired-end 2 x 150 bp on an Illumina HiSeq 2500. To increase sequence diversity, about 25-31% phiX was spiked into each library pool. The paper's data handling went like this. Quality-filtered reads were processed with the UMI-based MiGEC pipeline, and over 80% of raw TCR sequences were removed by the MiGEC pipeline during error correction. IMGT germline references were used for alignment of VDJ genes, and clonotypes were defined by a unique CDR3 amino acid sequence together with V-J genes. Clonal expansion, Shannon diversity, and CDR3 relatedness (CalcPairwiseDistances, ClusterSamples) were evaluated with VDJtools, and phylogenetic trees were built with CLCbio workbench. Clones with at least 8 unique UMIs were defined as expanded, with this threshold being based on coefficient-of-variation modelling across technical triplicates. TCRdb took the public reads, trimmed them with fastp at Q25, ran MiXCR for clone calling and kept in-frame beta chains. Rows matching on CDR3 protein sequence are summarized as one entry with the most common DNA and genes. These V and J calls rely on TCRdb rather than the paper's analysis. This sample lists approximately 90,000 distinct CDR3 sequences; 3.5% were detected once. Jointly, the top ten make up 5.5% to 6.5% of the sample.

The sequencing input was PBMCs. The sequence joins TRBV27 to TRBJ2-1, with TRBD1 identical over 10 junction bases. This clonotype was obtained from a woman between 18 and 29 years old with multiple sclerosis. The CDR3 sequence is CASSTWTGGAHHEQFF. The nucleotide sequence is given as TGTGCCAGCAGCACCTGGACAGGGGGGGCCCACCATGAGCAGTTCTTC.